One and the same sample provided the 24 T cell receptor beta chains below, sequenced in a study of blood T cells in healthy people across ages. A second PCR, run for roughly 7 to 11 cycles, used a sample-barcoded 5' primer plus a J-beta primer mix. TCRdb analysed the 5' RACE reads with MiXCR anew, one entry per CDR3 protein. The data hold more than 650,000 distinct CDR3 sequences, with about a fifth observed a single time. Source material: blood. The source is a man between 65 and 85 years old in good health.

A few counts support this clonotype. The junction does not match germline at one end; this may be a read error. This CDR3 reads CSASSLRREHGYAF. DNA for the CDR3: TGCAGTGCTAGCTCTCTCCGCAGGGAGCATGGCTACGCCTTC. V and J are TRBV20-1 and TRBJ1-2, with TRBD1 as a possible D gene (5 bases). Germline V gene sequence: CDR1 DFQATT, CDR2 SNEGSKA (reference sequence). The CDR3 spans 14 residues.

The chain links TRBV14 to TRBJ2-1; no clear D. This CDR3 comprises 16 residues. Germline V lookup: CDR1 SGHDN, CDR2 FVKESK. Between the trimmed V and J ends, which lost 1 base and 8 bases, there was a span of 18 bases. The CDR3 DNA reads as TGTGCCAGCAGCCAAGGAATAGACCTTCTACCTCATGAGCAGTTCTTC. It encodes CASSQGIDLLPHEQFF.

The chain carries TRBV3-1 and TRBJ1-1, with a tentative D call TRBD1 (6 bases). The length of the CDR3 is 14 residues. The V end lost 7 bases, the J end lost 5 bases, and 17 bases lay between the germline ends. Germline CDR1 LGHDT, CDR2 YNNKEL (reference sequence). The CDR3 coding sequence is TGTGCCAGCACCACCACAGGGAGGGGGACTGAAGCTTTCTTT. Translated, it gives CASTTTGRGTEAFF.

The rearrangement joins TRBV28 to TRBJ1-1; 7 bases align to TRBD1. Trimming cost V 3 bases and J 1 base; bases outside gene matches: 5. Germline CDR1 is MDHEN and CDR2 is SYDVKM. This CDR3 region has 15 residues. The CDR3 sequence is CASSFDRTGNTEAFF. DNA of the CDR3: TGTGCCAGCAGTTTTGATCGGACAGGGAACACTGAAGCTTTCTTT.

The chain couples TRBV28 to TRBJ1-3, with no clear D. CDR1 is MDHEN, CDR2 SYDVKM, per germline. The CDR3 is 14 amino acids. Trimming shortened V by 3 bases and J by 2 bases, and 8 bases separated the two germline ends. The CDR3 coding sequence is TGTGCCAGCAGTTTGTGGGCGACTGGAAACACCATATATTTT. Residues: CASSLWATGNTIYF.

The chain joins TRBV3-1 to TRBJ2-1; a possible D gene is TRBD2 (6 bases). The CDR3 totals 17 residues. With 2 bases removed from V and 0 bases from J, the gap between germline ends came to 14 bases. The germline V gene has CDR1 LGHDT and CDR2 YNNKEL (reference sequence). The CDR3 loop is CASSQTGRGFSYNEQFF. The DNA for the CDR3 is TGTGCCAGCAGCCAAACTGGGCGGGGATTCTCCTACAATGAGCAGTTCTTC.

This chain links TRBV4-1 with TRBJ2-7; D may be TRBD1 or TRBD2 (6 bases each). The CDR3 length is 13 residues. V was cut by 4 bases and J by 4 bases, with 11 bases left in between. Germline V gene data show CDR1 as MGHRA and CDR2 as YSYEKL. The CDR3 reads CASSRQEGYEQYF. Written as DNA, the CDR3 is TGCGCCAGCAGCCGACAGGAGGGGTACGAGCAGTACTTC.

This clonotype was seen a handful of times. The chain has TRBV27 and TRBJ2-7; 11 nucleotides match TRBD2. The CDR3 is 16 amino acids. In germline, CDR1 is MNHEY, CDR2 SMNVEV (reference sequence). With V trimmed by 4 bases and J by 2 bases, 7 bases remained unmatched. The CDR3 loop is CASSSATSGTTYEQYV. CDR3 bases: TGTGCCAGCAGTTCTGCGACTAGCGGGACAACCTACGAGCAGTACGTC.

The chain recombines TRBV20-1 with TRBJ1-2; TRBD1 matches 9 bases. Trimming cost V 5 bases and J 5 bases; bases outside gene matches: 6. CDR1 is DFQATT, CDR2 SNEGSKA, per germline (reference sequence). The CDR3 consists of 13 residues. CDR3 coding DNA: TGCAGTGCTTCGTCCGGACAGGGGTATGGCTACACCTTC. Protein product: CSASSGQGYGYTF.

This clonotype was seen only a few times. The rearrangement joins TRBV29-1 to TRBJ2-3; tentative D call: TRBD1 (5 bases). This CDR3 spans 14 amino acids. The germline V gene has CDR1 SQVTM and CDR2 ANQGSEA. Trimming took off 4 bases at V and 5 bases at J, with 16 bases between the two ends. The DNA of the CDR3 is TGCAGCGTTGTTCAAGGGGCTCTTGGAGATACGCAGTATTTT. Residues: CSVVQGALGDTQYF.

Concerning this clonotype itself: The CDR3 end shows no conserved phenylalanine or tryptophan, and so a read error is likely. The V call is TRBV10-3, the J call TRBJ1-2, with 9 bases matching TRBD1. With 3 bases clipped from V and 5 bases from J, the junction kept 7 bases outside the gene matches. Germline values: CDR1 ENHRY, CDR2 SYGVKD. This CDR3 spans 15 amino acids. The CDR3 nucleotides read TGTGCCATCAGTGACCCAGGGACAGGGAATTATGGCTACACCCTC. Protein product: CAISDPGTGNYGYTL.

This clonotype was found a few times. The CDR3 protein is CSVERLAGGTVQETQYF. For the CDR3, the DNA is TGCAGCGTTGAACGGCTAGCGGGAGGGACGGTACAAGAGACCCAGTACTTC. The chain joins TRBV29-1 to TRBJ2-5; 12 nucleotides agree with TRBD2. The V segment lost 2 bases and the J segment 2 bases; nucleotides outside the gene matches: 9. Germline V lookup: CDR1 SQVTM, CDR2 ANQGSEA. This CDR3 region has 17 residues.

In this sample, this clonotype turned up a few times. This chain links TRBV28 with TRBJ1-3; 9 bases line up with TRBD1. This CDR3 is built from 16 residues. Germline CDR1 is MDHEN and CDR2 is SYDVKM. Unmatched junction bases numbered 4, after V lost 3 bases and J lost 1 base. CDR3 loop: CASSFATGGSGNTIYF. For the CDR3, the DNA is TGTGCCAGCAGTTTTGCGACAGGGGGTTCTGGAAACACCATATATTTT.

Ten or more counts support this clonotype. The CDR3 DNA sequence: TGTGCCAGCAGTTTCGGCCGCTCCTACAATGAGCAGTTCTTC. Amino acids: CASSFGRSYNEQFF. This rearrangement joins TRBV12-3 or TRBV12-4 to TRBJ2-1; no definite D call. V lost 3 bases, J lost 0 bases, and 6 bases lay in between. This CDR3 region has 14 residues.

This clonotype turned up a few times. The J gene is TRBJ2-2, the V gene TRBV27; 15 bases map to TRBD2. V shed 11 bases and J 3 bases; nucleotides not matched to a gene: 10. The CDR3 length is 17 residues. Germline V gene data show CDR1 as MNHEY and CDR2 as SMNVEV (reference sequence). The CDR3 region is CASTGTSGRIDTGELFF. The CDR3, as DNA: TGTGCCTCGACGGGGACTAGCGGGAGGATAGACACCGGGGAGCTGTTTTTT.

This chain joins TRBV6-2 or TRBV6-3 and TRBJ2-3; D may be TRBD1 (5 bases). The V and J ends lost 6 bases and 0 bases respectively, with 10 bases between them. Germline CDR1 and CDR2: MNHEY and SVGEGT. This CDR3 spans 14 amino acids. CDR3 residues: CASRDTLSTDTQYF. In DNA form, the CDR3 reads TGTGCCAGCAGGGACACCCTTAGCACAGATACGCAGTATTTT.

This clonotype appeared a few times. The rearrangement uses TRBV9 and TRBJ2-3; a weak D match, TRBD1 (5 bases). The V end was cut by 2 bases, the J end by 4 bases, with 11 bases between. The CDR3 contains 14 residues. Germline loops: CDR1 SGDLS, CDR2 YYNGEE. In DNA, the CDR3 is TGTGCCAGCAGCGTGGTCCCAGGGCCAGATACGCAGTATTTT. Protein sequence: CASSVVPGPDTQYF.

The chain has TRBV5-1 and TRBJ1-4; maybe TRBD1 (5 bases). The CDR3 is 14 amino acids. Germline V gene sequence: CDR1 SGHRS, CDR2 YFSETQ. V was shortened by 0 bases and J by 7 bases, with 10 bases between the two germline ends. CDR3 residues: CASSLVDGGEKLFF. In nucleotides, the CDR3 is TGCGCCAGCAGCTTGGTGGACGGGGGTGAAAAACTGTTTTTT.

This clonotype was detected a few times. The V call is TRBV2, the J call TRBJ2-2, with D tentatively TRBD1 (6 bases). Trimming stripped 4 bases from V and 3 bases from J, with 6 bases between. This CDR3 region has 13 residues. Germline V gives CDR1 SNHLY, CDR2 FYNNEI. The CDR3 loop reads CASSGTDTGELFF. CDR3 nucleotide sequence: TGTGCCAGCAGTGGGACAGACACCGGGGAGCTGTTTTTT.

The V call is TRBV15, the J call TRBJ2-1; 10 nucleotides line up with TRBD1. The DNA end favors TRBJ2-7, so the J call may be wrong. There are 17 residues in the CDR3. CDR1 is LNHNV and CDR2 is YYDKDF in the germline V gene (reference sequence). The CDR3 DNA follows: TGTGCCACCAGCAGATTGTCCGGGACAGGGGCTTCCTACGAGCAGTACTTC. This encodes CATSRLSGTGASYEQYF.

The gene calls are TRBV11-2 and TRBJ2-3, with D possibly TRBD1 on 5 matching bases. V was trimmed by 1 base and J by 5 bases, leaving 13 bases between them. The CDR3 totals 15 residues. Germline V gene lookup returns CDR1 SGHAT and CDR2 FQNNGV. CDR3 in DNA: TGTGCCAGCAGCTTAGTAGGGGCGCTTATAGATACGCAGTATTTT. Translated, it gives CASSLVGALIDTQYF.

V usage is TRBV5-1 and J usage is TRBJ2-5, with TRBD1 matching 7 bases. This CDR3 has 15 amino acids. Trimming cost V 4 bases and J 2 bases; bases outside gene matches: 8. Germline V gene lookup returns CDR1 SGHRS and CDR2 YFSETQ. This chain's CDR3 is CASSHNGGQQETQYF. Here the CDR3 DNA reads TGCGCCAGCAGCCATAATGGGGGACAGCAAGAGACCCAGTACTTC.

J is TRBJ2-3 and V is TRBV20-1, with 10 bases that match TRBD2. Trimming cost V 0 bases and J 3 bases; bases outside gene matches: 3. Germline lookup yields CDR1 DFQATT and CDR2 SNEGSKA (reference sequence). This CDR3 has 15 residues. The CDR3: CSARELAGLTDTQYF. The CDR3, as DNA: TGCAGTGCTAGAGAACTAGCGGGGTTAACAGATACGCAGTATTTT.

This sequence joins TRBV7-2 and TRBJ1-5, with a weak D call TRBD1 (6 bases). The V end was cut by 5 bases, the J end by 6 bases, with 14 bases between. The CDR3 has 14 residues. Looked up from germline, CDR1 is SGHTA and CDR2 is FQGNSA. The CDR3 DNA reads TGTGCCAGCAGCGTAGGGGGGGCGCTTCAGCCCCAGCATTTT. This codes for CASSVGGALQPQHF.